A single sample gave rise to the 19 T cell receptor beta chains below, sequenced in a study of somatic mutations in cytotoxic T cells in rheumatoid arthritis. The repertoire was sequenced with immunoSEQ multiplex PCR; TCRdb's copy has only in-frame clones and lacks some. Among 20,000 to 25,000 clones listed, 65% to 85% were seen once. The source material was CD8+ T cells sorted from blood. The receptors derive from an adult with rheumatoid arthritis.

The CDR3 DNA is TGTGCCAGCAGCTTAGGATTTGAAGATACGCAGTATTTT. Its protein product is CASSLGFEDTQYF. V and J are TRBV7-3 and TRBJ2-3; D gene ambiguous. With 2 bases removed from V and 5 bases from J, the gap between germline ends came to 8 bases. The CDR3 has 13 amino acids. Germline V gene data show CDR1 as SGHTA and CDR2 as FQGTGA.

The CDR3 sequence: CASSQDAEQGAEGYTF. For the CDR3, the DNA is TGCGCCAGCAGCCAAGATGCGGAACAGGGGGCGGAGGGCTACACCTTC. The chain carries TRBV4-1 and TRBJ1-2, with TRBD1 identical over 9 bases. Germline CDR1 is MGHRA and CDR2 is YSYEKL. With V trimmed by 0 bases and J by 8 bases, 10 bases remained unmatched. There are 16 residues in the CDR3.

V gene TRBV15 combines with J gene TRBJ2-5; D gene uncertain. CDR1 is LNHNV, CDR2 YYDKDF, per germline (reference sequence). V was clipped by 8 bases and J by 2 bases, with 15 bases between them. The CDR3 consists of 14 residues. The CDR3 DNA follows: TGTGCCACCGGCGACCCGTCGGAACAAGAGACCCAGTACTTC. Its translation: CATGDPSEQETQYF.

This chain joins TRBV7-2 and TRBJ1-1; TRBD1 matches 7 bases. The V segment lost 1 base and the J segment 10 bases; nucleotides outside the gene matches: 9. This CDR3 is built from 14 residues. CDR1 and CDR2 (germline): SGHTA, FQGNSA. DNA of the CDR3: TGTGCCAGCAGCTTAGTAGGTACAGGGGATGGAGCTTTCTTT. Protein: CASSLVGTGDGAFF.

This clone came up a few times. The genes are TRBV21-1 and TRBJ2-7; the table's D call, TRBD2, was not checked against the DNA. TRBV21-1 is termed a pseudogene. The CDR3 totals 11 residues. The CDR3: CASSTSVEQYF. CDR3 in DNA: TGTGCCAGCAGCACCTCCGTAGAGCAGTACTTC.

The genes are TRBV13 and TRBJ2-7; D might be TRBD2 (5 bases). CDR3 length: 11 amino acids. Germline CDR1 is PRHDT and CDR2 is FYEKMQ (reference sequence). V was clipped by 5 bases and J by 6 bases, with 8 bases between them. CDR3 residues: CASSRRGEQYF. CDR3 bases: TGTGCCAGCAGCCGTCGGGGCGAGCAGTACTTC.

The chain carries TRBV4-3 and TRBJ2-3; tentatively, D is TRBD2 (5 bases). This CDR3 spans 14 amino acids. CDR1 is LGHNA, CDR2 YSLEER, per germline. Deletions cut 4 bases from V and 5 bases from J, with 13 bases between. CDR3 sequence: CASSRGRREDTQYF. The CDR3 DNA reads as TGCGCCAGCAGCCGCGGGCGCCGCGAAGATACGCAGTATTTT.

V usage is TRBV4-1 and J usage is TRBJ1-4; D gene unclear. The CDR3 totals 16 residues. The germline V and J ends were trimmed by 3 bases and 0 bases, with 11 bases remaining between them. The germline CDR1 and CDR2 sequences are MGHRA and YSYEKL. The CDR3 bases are TGCGCCAGCAGCCAGGAGAGGGCCACAACTAATGAAAAACTGTTTTTT. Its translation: CASSQERATTNEKLFF.

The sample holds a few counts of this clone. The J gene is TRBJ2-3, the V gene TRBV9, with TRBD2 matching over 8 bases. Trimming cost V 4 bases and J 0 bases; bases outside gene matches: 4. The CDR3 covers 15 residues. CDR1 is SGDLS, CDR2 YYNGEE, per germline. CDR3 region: CASSSGGASTDTQYF. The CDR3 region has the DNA TGTGCCAGCAGCAGCGGGGGCGCTAGCACAGATACGCAGTATTTT.

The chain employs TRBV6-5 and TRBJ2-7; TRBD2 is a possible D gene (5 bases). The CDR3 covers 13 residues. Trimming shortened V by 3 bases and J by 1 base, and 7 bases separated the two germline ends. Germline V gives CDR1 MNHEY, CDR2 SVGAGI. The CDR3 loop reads CASSYRESYEQYF. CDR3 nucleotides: TGTGCCAGCAGTTATAGGGAGTCCTACGAGCAGTACTTC.

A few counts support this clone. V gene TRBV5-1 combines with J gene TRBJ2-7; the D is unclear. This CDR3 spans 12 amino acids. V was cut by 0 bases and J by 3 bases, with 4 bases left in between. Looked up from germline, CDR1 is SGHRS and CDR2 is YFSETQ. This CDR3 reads CASSLDGYEQYF. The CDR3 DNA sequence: TGCGCCAGCAGCTTGGATGGCTACGAGCAGTACTTC.

CDR3 sequence: CASRNRGGNQPQHF. In nucleotides, the CDR3 is TGTGCCAGCAGGAACAGGGGGGGCAATCAGCCCCAGCATTTT. The rearrangement joins TRBV6-1 to TRBJ1-5; TRBD1 matches at 8 bases. The germline gives CDR1 MNHNS, CDR2 SASEGT. Trimming cost V 6 bases and J 2 bases; bases outside gene matches: 3. This CDR3 region has 14 residues.

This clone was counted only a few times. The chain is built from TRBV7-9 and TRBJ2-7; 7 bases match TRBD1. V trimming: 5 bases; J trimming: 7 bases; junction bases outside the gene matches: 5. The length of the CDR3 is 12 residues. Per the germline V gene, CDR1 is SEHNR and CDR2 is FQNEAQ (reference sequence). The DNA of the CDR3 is TGTGCCAGCAGCACACAGGGGATGGAGCAGTACTTC. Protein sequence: CASSTQGMEQYF. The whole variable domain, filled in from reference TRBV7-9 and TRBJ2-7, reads DTGVSQNPRHKITKRGQNVTFRCDPISEHNRLYWYRQTLGQGPEFLTYFQNEAQLEKSRLLSDRFSAERPKGSFSTLEIQRTEQGDSAMYLCASSTQGMEQYFGPGTRLTVT.

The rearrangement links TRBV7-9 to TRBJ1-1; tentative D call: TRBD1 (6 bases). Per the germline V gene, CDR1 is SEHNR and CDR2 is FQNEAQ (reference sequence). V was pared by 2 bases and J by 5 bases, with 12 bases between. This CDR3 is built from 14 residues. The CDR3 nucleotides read TGTGCCAGCAGCTTATCAGGGGCGGAGACTGAAGCTTTCTTT. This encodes CASSLSGAETEAFF.

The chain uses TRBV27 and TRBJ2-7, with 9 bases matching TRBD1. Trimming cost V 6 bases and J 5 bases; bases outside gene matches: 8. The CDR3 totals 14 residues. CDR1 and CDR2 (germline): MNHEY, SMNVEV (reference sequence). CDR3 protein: CASSPGQGLHEQYF. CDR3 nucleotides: TGTGCCAGCAGCCCGGGACAGGGTCTCCACGAGCAGTACTTC.

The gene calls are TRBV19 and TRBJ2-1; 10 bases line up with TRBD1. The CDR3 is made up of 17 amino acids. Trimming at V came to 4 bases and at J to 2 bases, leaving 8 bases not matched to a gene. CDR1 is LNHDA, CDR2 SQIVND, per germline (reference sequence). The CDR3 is CASSSTGTGAPYNEQFF. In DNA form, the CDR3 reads TGTGCCAGTAGTAGCACCGGGACAGGGGCCCCCTACAATGAGCAGTTCTTC.

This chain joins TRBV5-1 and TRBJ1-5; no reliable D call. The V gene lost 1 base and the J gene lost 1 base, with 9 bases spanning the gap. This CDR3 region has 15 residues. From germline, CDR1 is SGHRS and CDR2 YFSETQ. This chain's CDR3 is CASSLSAGSNQPQHF. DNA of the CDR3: TGCGCCAGCAGCTTGTCGGCGGGGAGCAATCAGCCCCAGCATTTT.

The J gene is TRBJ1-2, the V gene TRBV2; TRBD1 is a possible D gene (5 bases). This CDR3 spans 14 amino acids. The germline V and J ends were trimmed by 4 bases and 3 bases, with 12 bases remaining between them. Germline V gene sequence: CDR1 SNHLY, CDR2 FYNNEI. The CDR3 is CASSGLGPDYGYTF. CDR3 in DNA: TGTGCCAGCAGTGGACTGGGGCCCGACTATGGCTACACCTTC.

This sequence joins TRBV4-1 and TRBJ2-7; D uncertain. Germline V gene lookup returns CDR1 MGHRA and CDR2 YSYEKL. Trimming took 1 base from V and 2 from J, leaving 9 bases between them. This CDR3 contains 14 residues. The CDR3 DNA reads TGCGCCAGCAGCCAAGGGGCGGTAGCCTACGAGCAGTACTTC. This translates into CASSQGAVAYEQYF.